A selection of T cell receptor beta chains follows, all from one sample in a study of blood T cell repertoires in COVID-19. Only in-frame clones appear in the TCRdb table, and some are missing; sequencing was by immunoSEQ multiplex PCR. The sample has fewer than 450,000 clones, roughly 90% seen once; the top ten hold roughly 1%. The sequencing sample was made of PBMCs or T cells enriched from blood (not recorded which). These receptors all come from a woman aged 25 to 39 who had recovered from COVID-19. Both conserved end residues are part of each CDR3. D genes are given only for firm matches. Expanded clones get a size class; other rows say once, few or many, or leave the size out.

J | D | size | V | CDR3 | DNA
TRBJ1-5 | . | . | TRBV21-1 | CASDRGRVNQPQHF | TGTGCCAGCGACAGGGGGCGCGTAAATCAGCCCCAGCATTTT
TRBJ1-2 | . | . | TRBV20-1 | CSARGRDTHSIYGYTF | TGCAGTGCTCGTGGCCGAGATACTCATTCCATATATGGCTACACCTTC
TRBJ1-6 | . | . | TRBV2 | CASSRLQSSPLHF | TGTGCCAGCAGCAGACTACAGAGTTCACCCCTCCACTTT
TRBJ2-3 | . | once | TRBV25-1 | CATEDLRGTDTQYF | TGTGCCACCGAGGACTTGAGGGGCACAGATACGCAGTATTTT
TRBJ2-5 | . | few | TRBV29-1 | CSVERGSAQETQYF | TGCAGCGTTGAAAGGGGGTCCGCCCAAGAGACCCAGTACTTC
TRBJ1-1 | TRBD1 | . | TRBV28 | CASTGQGNTEAFF | TGTGCCAGCACGGGACAGGGGAACACTGAAGCTTTCTTT
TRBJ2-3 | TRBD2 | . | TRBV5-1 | CASSTGTSGGTDTQYF | TGCGCCAGCAGCACCGGGACTAGCGGGGGGACAGATACGCAGTATTTT
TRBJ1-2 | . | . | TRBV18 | CASSPDLSTPGGPYGYTF | TGTGCCAGCTCACCCGATTTATCTACCCCCGGGGGACCCTATGGCTACACCTTC
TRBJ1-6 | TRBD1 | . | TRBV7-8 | CASSLVGQSSYNSPLHF | TGTGCCAGCAGCTTAGTGGGACAGAGCTCCTATAATTCACCCCTCCACTTT
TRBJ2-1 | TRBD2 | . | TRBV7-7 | CASSLGTSSYNEQFF | TGTGCCAGCAGCTTAGGGACTAGCTCGTACAATGAGCAGTTCTTC
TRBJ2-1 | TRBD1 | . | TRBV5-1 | CASSSNSQGFYNEQFF | TGCGCCAGCAGCTCAAACTCACAGGGGTTCTACAATGAGCAGTTCTTC
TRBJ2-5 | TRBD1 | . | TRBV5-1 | CASSLGTGQETQYF | TGCGCCAGCAGCTTGGGGACAGGGCAAGAGACCCAGTACTTC
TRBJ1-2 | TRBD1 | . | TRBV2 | CASSVRQGESGYTF | TGTGCCAGCAGTGTTAGACAGGGGGAATCGGGCTACACCTTC
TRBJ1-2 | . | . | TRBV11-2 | CASSLRFSGGEHGSYGYTF | TGTGCCAGCAGCTTGCGATTTTCGGGGGGAGAGCATGGGAGCTATGGCTACACCTTC
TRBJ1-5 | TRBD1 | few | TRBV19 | CASSIKGQGAGQPQHF | TGTGCCAGTAGTATAAAGGGACAGGGGGCAGGTCAGCCCCAGCATTTT
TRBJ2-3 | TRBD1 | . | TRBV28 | CAVQGYTDTQYF | TGTGCCGTACAGGGGTACACAGATACGCAGTATTTT
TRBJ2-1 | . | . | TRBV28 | CASSLKPSSYNEQFF | TGTGCCAGCAGTTTGAAGCCTTCATCCTACAATGAGCAGTTCTTC
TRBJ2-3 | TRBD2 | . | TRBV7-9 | CASSLVSGTSGVQYF | TGTGCCAGCAGCTTAGTTAGCGGGACTAGCGGGGTTCAGTATTTT
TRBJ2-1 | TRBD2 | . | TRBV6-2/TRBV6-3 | CASSPLARLAGPYNEQFF | TGTGCCAGCAGTCCCCTGGCGAGACTAGCGGGCCCCTACAATGAGCAGTTCTTC
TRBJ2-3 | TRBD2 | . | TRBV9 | CASSTEPLAGVRSTDTQYF | TGTGCCAGCAGCACTGAACCCCTAGCGGGAGTACGTAGCACAGATACGCAGTATTTT
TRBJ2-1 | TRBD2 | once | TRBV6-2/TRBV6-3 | CASSYLIGTSVNEQFF | TGTGCCAGCAGTTATTTAATCGGGACTAGCGTCAATGAGCAGTTCTTC
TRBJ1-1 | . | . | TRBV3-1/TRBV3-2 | CASSQDLLQGMIDTEAFF | TGTGCCAGCAGCCAAGATCTTCTTCAGGGAATGATCGACACTGAAGCTTTCTTT
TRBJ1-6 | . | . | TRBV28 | CASSSAGYNSPLHF | TGTGCCAGCAGCTCCGCAGGGTATAATTCACCCCTCCACTTT
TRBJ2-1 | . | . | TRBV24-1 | CATSDPDSYNEQFF | TGTGCCACCAGTGACCCGGACAGCTACAATGAGCAGTTCTTC
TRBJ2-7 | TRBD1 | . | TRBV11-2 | CASSLQSGTEIYEQYF | TGTGCCAGCAGCTTACAATCCGGGACAGAGATCTACGAGCAGTACTTC
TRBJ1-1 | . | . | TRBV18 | CASSPRTVTEAFF | TGTGCCAGCTCACCCCGGACAGTCACTGAAGCTTTCTTT
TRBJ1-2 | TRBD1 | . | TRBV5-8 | CASSWIQGKGGYTF | TGTGCCAGCAGCTGGATACAGGGGAAAGGTGGCTACACCTTC
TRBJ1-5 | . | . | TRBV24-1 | CATSDHSNQPQHF | TGTGCCACTTCAGATCATAGCAATCAGCCCCAGCATTTT
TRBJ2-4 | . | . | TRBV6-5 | CASRGGAGSKNIQYF | TGTGCCAGCAGAGGGGGGGCCGGAAGCAAAAACATTCAGTACTTC
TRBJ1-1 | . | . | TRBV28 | CAGSTAQNTEAFF | TGTGCCGGTTCGACTGCGCAAAACACTGAAGCTTTCTTT
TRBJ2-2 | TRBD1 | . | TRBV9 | CASSVEGQGLGTGELFF | TGTGCCAGCAGCGTAGAGGGACAGGGATTAGGAACCGGGGAGCTGTTTTTT
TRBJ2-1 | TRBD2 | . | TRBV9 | CASSVGSGSFRSGYNEQFF | TGTGCCAGCAGCGTAGGTAGCGGGTCTTTTCGCTCGGGTTACAATGAGCAGTTCTTC
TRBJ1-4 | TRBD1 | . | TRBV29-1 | CSGTGAGEKLFF | TGCAGCGGGACAGGGGCAGGTGAAAAACTGTTTTTT
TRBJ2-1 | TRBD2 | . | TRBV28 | CASSSSTGTRNNEQFF | TGTGCCAGCAGTTCCTCAACCGGGACTAGGAACAATGAGCAGTTCTTC
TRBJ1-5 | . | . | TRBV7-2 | CASSLVPGTINQPQHF | TGTGCCAGCAGCTTAGTTCCGGGAACGATCAATCAGCCCCAGCATTTT
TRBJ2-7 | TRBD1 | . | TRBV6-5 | CASIQGGPYEQYF | TGTGCCAGCATACAAGGGGGCCCCTACGAGCAGTACTTC
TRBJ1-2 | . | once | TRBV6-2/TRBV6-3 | CASSQGQLYGYTF | TGTGCCAGCAGTCAAGGACAGCTATATGGCTACACCTTC
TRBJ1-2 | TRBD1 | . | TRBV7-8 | CASSERDRAHYGYTF | TGTGCCAGCAGCGAGAGGGACAGGGCCCACTATGGCTACACCTTC
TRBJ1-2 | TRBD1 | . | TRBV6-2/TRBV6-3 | CASSHDIWTGTPNYGYTF | TGTGCCAGCAGCCACGACATTTGGACAGGGACCCCTAACTATGGCTACACCTTC
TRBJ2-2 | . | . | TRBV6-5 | CASSYLALNTGELFF | TGTGCCAGCAGTTACCTTGCACTGAACACCGGGGAGCTGTTTTTT
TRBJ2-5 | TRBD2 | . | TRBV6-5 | CASSTLAGGQQTQYF | TGTGCCAGCAGTACCCTAGCGGGGGGGCAGCAGACCCAGTACTTC
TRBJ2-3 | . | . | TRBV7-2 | CASSLAGRITDTQYF | TGTGCCAGCAGCTTAGCGGGCAGAATCACAGATACGCAGTATTTT
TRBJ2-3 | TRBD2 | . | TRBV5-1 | CASSLAGRPGGSTDTQYF | TGCGCCAGCAGCTTGGCCGGGCGGCCGGGAGGAAGCACAGATACGCAGTATTTT
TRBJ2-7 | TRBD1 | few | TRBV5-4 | CASSKGQGYEQYF | TGTGCCAGCAGCAAAGGACAGGGTTACGAGCAGTACTTC
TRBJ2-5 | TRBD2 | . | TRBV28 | CASSLSGGGQETQYF | TGTGCCAGCAGTCTCTCGGGGGGGGGTCAAGAGACCCAGTACTTC
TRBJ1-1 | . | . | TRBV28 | CASRRQAMNTEAFF | TGTGCCAGCAGAAGACAGGCCATGAACACTGAAGCTTTCTTT
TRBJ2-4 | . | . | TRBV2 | CASSVSTSSDIQYF | TGTGCCAGCAGTGTCTCAACTAGCTCCGACATTCAGTACTTC
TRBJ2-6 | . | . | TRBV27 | CASSPPDGTPFSGANVLTF | TGTGCCAGCAGTCCTCCCGACGGGACACCCTTCTCTGGGGCCAACGTCCTGACTTTC